This T cell receptor (beta chain) derives from a study of blood T cell repertoires in COVID-19. The sample holds one count of this clone. Libraries were prepared by immunoSEQ multiplex PCR; TCRdb keeps only in-frame clonotypes and omits some of them. The table lists approximately 200,000 clones, less than 90% of them singletons. Germline assignment: CDR1 MNHEY and CDR2 SVGAGI. The CDR3 covers 11 residues. The V gene lost 6 bases and the J gene lost 6 bases, with 9 bases spanning the gap. The origin of this receptor is a woman aged 25 to 45 who had been exposed to COVID-19. The V and J genes are TRBV6-5 and TRBJ2-7, with D hard to call. What was sequenced was PBMCs or T cells enriched from blood (not recorded which). CDR3 DNA sequence: TGTGCCAGCAGCTCAGATCTCGAGCAGTACTTC. Translating gives CASSSDLEQYF.